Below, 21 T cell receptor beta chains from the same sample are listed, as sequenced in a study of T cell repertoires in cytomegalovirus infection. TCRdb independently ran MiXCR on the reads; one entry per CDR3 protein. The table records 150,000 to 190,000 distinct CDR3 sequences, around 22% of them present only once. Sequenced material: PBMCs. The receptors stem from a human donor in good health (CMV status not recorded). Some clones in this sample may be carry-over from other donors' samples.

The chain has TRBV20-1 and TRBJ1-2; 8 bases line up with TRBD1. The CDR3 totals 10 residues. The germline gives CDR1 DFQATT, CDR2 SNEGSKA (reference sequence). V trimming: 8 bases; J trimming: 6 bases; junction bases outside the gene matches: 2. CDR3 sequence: CSTGGNGYTF. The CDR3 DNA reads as TGCAGTACAGGGGGGAATGGCTACACCTTC.

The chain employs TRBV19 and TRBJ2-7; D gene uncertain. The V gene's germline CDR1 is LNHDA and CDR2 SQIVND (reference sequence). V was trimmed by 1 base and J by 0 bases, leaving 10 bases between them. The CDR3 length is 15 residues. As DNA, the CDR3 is TGTGCCAGTAGTATAGGGACGTACGCCTCCTACGAGCAGTACTTC. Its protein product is CASSIGTYASYEQYF.

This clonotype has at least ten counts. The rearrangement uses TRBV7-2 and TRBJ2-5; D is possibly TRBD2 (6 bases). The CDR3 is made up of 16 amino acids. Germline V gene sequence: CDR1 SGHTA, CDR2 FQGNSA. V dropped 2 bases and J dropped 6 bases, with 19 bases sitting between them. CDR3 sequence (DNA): TGTGCCAGCAGCTTAATTACTGGGACTGCGAAGCAGACCCAGTACTTC. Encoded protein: CASSLITGTAKQTQYF.

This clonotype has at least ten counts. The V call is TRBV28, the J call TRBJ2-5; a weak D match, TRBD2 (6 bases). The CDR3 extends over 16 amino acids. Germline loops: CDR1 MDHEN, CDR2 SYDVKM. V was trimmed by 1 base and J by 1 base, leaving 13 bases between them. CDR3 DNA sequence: TGTGCCAGCAGTTTATTCTCAGGCGGGATCCAAGAGACCCAGTACTTC. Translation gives CASSLFSGGIQETQYF.

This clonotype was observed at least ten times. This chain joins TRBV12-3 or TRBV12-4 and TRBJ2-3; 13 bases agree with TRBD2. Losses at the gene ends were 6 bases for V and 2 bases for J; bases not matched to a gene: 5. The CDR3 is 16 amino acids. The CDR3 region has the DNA TGTGCCAGCAGCCGGACTAGCGGGGGATCCACAGATACGCAGTATTTT. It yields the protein CASSRTSGGSTDTQYF.

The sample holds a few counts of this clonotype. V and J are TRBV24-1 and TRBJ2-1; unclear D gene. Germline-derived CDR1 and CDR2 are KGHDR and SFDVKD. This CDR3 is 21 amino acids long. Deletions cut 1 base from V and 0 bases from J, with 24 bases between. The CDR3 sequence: CATSDLHGRHWARFSYNEQFF. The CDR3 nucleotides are TGTGCCACCAGTGATTTACACGGACGGCACTGGGCTAGGTTCTCCTACAATGAGCAGTTCTTC.

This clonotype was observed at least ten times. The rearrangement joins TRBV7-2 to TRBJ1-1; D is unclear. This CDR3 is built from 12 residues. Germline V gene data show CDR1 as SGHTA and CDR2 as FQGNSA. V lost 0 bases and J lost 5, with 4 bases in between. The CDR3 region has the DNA TGTGCCAGCAGCTTAGCGGCGACTGAAGCTTTCTTT. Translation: CASSLAATEAFF.

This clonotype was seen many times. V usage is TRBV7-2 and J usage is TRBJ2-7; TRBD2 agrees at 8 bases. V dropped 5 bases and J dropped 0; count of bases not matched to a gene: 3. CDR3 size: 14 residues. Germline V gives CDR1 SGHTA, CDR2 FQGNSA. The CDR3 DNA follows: TGTGCCAGCAGCCCAAGCGGGGGCTCCTACGAGCAGTACTTC. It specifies CASSPSGGSYEQYF.

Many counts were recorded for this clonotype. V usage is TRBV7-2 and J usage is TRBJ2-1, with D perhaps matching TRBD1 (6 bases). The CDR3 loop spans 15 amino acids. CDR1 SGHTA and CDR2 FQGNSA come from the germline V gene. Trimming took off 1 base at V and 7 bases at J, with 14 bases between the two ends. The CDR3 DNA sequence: TGTGCCAGCAGCTTAGGGGTAGGGGGTAGGAATGAGCAGTTCTTC. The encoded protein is CASSLGVGGRNEQFF.

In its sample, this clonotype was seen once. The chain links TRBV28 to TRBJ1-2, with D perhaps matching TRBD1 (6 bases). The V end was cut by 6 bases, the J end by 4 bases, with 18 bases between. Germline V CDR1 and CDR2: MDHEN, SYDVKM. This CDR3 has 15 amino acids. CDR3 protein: CASRVQGRGSYGYTF. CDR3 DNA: TGTGCCAGCAGGGTACAGGGAAGGGGAAGCTATGGCTACACCTTC.

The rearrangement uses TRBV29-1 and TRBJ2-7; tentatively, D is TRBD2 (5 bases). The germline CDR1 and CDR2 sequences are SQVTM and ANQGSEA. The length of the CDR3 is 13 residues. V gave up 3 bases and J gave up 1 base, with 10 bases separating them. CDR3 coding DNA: TGCAGCGTTGAGGAGGCTGAGTCCTACGAGCAGTACTTC. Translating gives CSVEEAESYEQYF.

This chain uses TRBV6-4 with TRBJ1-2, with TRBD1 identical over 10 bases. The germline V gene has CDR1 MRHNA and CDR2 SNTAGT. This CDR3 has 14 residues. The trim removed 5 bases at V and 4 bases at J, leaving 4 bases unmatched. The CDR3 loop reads CASSPTGGSYGYTF. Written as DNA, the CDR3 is TGTGCCAGCAGTCCGACAGGGGGCTCCTATGGCTACACCTTC.

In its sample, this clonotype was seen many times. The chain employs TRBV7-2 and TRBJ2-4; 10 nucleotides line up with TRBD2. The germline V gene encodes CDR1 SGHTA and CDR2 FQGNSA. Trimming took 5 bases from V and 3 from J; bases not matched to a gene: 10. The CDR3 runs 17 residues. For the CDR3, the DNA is TGTGCCAGCAGCCAAAGGAGCGGGAGGGGGGGCAAAAACATTCAGTACTTC. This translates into CASSQRSGRGGKNIQYF.

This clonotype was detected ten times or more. The CDR3 region has the DNA TGTGCCAGCAGCTGGGCCAGGGCCTACGAGCAGTACTTC. Translated: CASSWARAYEQYF. J is TRBJ2-7 and V is TRBV5-6; D may be TRBD1 (5 bases). This CDR3 region has 13 residues. Trimming left V 3 bases short and J 2 bases short, with 9 bases between. Germline values: CDR1 SGHDT, CDR2 YYEEEE.

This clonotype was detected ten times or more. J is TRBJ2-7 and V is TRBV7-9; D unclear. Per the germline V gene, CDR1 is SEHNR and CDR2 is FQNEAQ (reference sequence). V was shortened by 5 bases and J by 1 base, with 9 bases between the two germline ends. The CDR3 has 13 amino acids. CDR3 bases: TGTGCCAGCAGCCAGGTGGCTTCCTACGAGCAGTACTTC. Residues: CASSQVASYEQYF.

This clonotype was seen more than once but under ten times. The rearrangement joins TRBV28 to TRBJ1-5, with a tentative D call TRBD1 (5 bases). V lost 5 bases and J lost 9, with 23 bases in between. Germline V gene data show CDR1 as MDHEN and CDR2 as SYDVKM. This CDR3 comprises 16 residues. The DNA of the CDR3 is TGTGCCAGCAGTCCCTCGGGGCAGGGAAGAGGGTGGCCCCAGCATTTT. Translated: CASSPSGQGRGWPQHF.

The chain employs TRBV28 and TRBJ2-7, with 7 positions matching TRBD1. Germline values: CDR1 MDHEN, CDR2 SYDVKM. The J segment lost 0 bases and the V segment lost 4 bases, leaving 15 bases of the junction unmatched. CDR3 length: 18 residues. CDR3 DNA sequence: TGTGCCAGCAGTTCCCCCGGAATGGCAGGGGGTGGCTCCTACGAGCAGTACTTC. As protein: CASSSPGMAGGGSYEQYF. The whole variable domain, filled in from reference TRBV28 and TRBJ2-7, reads DVKVTQSSRYLVKRTGEKVFLECVQDMDHENMFWYRQDPGLGLRLIYFSYDVKMKEKGDIPEGYSVSREKKERFSLILESASTNQTSMYLCASSSPGMAGGGSYEQYFGPGTRLTVT.

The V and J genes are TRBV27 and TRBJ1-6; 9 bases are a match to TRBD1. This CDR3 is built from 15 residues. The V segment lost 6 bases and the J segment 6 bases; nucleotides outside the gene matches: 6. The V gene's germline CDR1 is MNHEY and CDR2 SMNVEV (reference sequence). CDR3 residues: CASRFRDRVNSPLHF. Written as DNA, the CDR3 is TGTGCCAGCAGATTCCGGGACAGGGTTAATTCACCCCTCCACTTT.

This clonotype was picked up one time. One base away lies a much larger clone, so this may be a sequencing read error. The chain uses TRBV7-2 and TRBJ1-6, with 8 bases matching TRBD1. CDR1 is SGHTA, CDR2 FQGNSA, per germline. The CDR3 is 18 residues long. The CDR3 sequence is CDSSFTPPGQASYSPLHF. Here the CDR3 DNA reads TGTGACAGCAGCTTCACCCCTCCGGGACAGGCCTCTTATTCACCCCTCCACTTT. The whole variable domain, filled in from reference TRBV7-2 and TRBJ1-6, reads GAGVSQSPSNKVTEKGKDVELRCDPISGHTALYWYRQSLGQGLEFLIYFQGNSAPDKSGLPSDRFSAERTGGSVSTLTIQRTQQEDSAVYLCDSSFTPPGQASYSPLHFGNGTRLTVT.

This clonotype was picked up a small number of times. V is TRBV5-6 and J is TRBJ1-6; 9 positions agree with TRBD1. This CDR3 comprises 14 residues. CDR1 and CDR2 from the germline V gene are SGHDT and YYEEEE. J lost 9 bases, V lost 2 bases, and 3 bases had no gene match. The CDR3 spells CASSFGTGSSPLHF. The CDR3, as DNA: TGTGCCAGCAGCTTTGGGACAGGGTCTTCACCCCTCCACTTT.

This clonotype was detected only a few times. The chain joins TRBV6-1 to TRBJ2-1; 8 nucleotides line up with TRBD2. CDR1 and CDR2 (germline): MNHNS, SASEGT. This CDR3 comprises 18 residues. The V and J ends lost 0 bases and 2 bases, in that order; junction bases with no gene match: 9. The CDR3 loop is CASSEAPSAGVPYNEQFF. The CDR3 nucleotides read TGTGCCAGCAGTGAAGCACCTTCAGCGGGAGTACCCTACAATGAGCAGTTCTTC.